This T cell receptor (beta chain) was retrieved from a study of read filtering for tumor transcriptome and immune sequencing. This clonotype was seen a handful of times. One end of the junction is discordant with germline, which a read error may explain. From 300 to 450 ng of RNA, a library with molecular barcoded alpha/delta and beta/gamma adaptors was made. TCRdb fed the reads into MiXCR, producing one record per CDR3 protein. The data hold over 45,000 distinct CDR3 sequences, with approximately 12% observed a single time. This CDR3 spans 16 amino acids. CDR1 and CDR2 (germline): LNHDA, SQIVND (reference sequence).

V and J are TRBV19 and TRBJ2-1, with TRBD2 identical over 8 bases. This TCR came from a donor at least 40 years old with multiple myeloma. The specimen was a population of CD138-negative cells sorted from bone marrow. The CDR3, as DNA: TGTGCCAGTAGTACAGCCCGTACTAGCGGCTACAATGGGCAGTTCTTC. Protein sequence: CASSTARTSGYNGQFF.